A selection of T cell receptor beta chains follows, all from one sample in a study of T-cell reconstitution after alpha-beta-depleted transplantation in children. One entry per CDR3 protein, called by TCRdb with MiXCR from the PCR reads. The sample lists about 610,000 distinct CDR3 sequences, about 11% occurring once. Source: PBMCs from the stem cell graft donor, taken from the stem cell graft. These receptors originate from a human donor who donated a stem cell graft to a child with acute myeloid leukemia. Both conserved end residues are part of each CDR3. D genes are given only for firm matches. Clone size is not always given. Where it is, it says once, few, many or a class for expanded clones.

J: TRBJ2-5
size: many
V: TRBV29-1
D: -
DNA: TGCAGGGCCCCCTCAACAGGGCGGAAAAAGACCCAGTACTTC
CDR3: CRAPSTGRKKTQYF

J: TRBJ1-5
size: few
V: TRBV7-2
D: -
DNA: TGTGCCAGCAGCTTAAAACCTAGCAATCAGCCCCAGCATTTT
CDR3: CASSLKPSNQPQHF

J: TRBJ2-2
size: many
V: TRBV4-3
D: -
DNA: TGCGCCAGCAGCCAAGATCAGGGAGGTCCCGGGGAGCTGTTTTTT
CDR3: CASSQDQGGPGELFF

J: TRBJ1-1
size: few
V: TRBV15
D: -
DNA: TGTGCCACCAGCTCCAACCGGGACATGGGCACTGAAGCTTTCTTT
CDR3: CATSSNRDMGTEAFF

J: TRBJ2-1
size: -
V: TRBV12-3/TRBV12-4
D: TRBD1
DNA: TGTGCCAGCAGTTTAGGGGACAGGGGCGGAGATGAGCAGTTCTTC
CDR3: CASSLGDRGGDEQFF

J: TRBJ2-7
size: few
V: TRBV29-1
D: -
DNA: TGCAGCGTTCGGACCGACGGGGACCTCTACGAGCAGTACTTC
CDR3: CSVRTDGDLYEQYF

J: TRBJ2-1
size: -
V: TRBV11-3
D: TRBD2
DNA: TGTGCCAGCAGCGGCGGGAGCCCCCATTACAATGAGCAGTTCTTC
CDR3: CASSGGSPHYNEQFF

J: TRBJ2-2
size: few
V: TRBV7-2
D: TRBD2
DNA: TGTGCCAATAAAGCGGGGCCCCTTAACACCGGGGAGCTGTTTTTT
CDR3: CANKAGPLNTGELFF

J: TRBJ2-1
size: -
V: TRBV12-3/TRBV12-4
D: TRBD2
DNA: TGTGCCAGCAGCCTACTAGCGGGAGGGGTAAATGAGCAGTTCTTC
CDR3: CASSLLAGGVNEQFF

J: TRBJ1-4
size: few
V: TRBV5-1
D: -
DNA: TGCGCCAGCAGCTTGATGGGAAATGAAAAACTGTTTTTT
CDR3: CASSLMGNEKLFF

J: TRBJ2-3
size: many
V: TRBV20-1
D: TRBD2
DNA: TGCAGTGTGCGATTTCGGAGGACTAGCGAAAAAGATACGCAGTATTTT
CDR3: CSVRFRRTSEKDTQYF

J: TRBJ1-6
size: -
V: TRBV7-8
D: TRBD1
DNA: TGTGCCAGCAGCTTAATATCGGGACAGTATAATTCACCCCTCCACTTT
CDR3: CASSLISGQYNSPLHF

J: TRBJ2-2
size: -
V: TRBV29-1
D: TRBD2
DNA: TGCAGCGTCGAACCGGGACTAGCGGGAGGAAACACCGGGGAGCTGTTTTTT
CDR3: CSVEPGLAGGNTGELFF

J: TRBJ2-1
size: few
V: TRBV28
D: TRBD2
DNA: TGTGCCAGCAGCCTCACTAGCGGGAGTAAGAATGAGCAGTTCTTC
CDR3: CASSLTSGSKNEQFF

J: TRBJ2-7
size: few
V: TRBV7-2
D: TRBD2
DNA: TGTGCCAGCAGCGCAACTAGCGGGGGGACCTACGAGCAGTACTTC
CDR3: CASSATSGGTYEQYF

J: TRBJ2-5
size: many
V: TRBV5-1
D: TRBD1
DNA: TGCGCCAGCAGCCCGGGACAGTTGCAAGAGACCCAGTACTTC
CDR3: CASSPGQLQETQYF

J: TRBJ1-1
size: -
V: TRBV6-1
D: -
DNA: TGTGCCAGCACCGGAGGTAGCATGAACACTGAAGCTTTCTTT
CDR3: CASTGGSMNTEAFF

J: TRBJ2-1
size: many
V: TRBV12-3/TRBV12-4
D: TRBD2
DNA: TGTGCCAGCAGCCCCGGGACTAGCGGGATCTACAATGAGCAGTTCTTC
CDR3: CASSPGTSGIYNEQFF

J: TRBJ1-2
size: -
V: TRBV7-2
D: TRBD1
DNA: TGTGCCAGCAGCTTGATGACAGGGGCGGACTATGGCTACACCTTC
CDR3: CASSLMTGADYGYTF

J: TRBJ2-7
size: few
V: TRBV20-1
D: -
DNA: TGCAGTGCCAAACAGAATACCTACGAGCAGTACTTC
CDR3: CSAKQNTYEQYF

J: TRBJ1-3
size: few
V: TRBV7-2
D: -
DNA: TGTGCCAGCAGGAGGGCAGTCTCTGGAAACACCATATATTTT
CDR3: CASRRAVSGNTIYF

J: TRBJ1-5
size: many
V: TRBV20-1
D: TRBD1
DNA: TGCAGTGCTAGCCGATCCGGGACAGGGTATCAGCCCCAGCATTTT
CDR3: CSASRSGTGYQPQHF

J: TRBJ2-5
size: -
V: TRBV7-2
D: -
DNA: TGTGCCAGCAGCTTCCGGAGTTTGGAGACCCAGTACTTC
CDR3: CASSFRSLETQYF

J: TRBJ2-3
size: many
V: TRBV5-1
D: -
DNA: TGCGCCAGCAGCTTCCGAGCTTTAGGCACAGATACGCAGTATTTT
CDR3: CASSFRALGTDTQYF

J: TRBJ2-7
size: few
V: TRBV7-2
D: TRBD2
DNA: TGTGCCAGCAGCGTGGACTTAGCGGGACACTTAAAGTACTTC
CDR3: CASSVDLAGHLKYF

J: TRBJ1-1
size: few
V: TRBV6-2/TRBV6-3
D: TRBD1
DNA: TGTGCCAGCAGTTATTGGACAGGGAACACTGAAGCTTTCTTT
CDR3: CASSYWTGNTEAFF

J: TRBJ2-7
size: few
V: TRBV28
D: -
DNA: TGTGCCAGCAGGCCTCAGGTGGCAGCCACCTACGAGCAGTACTTC
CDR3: CASRPQVAATYEQYF

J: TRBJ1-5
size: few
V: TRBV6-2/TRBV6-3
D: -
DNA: TGTGCCAGCAGTTACACCGGGACATCAGACAATCAGCCCCAGCATTTT
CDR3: CASSYTGTSDNQPQHF

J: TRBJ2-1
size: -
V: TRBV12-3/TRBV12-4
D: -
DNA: TGTGCCAGCGTCAGGCAGACCAATGAGCAGTTCTTC
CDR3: CASVRQTNEQFF

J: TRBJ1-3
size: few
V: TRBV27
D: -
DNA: TGTGCCAGCAGTTCCCGCCCAGGACTCTCTGGAAACACCATATATTTT
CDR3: CASSSRPGLSGNTIYF

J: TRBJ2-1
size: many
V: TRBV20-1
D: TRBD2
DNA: TGCAGTGCTAGAGGGGAAGCGGGAGGGCAGGTGGCGTACAATGAGCAGTTCTTC
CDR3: CSARGEAGGQVAYNEQFF